The entry below gives a single T cell receptor beta chain sequence along with its context. This sample also contains other DNA sequences that code for the same CDR3. Memory CD4+ cells were the fraction left after CD45RA+ naive selection. The data originate from a study of shared clonotypes between healthy human individuals. Background on the study: A couple of women and a few men aged 18 to 49 made up the donors.

The CDR3 runs to 19 residues. The V gene's germline CDR1 is LGHNA and CDR2 YNFKEQ. V lost 0 bases to trimming and J lost 0 bases; unmatched junction nucleotides: 9. Deep was the level used in running the assay. The method was immunoSEQ multiplex PCR; TCRdb's version includes in-frame clones alone and lacks a portion of them. The sample lists fewer than 1.4 million clones; about 84% were seen once. V gene TRBV4-2 combines with J gene TRBJ2-1; 9 nucleotides match TRBD2. This TCR was recovered from a young man in good health. Some clones in this sample may be carry-over from other donors' samples. What was sequenced was memory CD4+ T cells from PBMCs. Indicated subset: CD45RA-negative fraction. The CDR3 DNA reads TGTGCCAGCAGCCAAGATCGTGGACTAGCGTTGAGCTCCTACAATGAGCAGTTCTTC. This codes for CASSQDRGLALSSYNEQFF.